The clone carrying this T cell receptor beta chain was found many times. Its antigen is currently unknown. The CDR3 consists of 14 residues. Germline-derived CDR1 and CDR2 are DFQATT and SNEGSKA (reference sequence). The J segment lost 3 bases and the V segment lost 5 bases, leaving 5 bases of the junction unmatched. One entry per CDR3 protein results from TCRdb running MiXCR on the 5' RACE reads. Among around 250,000 distinct CDR3 sequences, less than 8.5% were seen once, and the ten largest hold roughly 0.9%. This sample was taken from a study of T cells after yellow fever vaccination. Background on the study: Some fractions had low cell numbers, and these were prepared with SMART-Seq v4 Ultra Low Input. Study-wide results and caveats: Post-booster samples contained most primary-vaccination clones (approximately 95% CD4, roughly 88% CD8).

The sequenced sample was CD4+ T cells sorted from PBMCs, obtained 15 days after the yellow fever booster vaccination. The chain is built from TRBV20-1 and TRBJ2-7; 12 bases match TRBD2. This TCR was recovered from a man aged 25-45 years who received the YFV17D yellow fever vaccine. CDR3 nucleotides: TGCAGTGCTTCCAGGACTAGCGGGGTCTACGAGCAGTACTTC. This gives the protein CSASRTSGVYEQYF.